Listed here are 15 T cell receptor beta chains from one sample, sequenced in a study of T cell responses to AZD1222 COVID-19 vaccine. Method: immunoSEQ multiplex PCR; TCRdb's copy keeps in-frame clones and lacks some. The data hold 180,000 or so clones, with about nine tenths observed a single time. The source material was peripheral blood, sampled 28 days after the second AZD1222 dose. The receptor source for this set is an adult who received the AZD1222 COVID-19 vaccine.

The chain recombines TRBV13 with TRBJ1-1, with a weak D call TRBD1 (6 bases). Trimming stripped 2 bases from V and 1 base from J, with 20 bases between. The germline V gene encodes CDR1 PRHDT and CDR2 FYEKMQ (reference sequence). The CDR3 spans 18 residues. The CDR3 sequence is CASSLFGGGHKGNTEAFF. In DNA form, the CDR3 reads TGTGCCAGCAGCTTATTCGGAGGGGGACATAAAGGGAACACTGAAGCTTTCTTT. Drawing the rest from reference TRBV13 and TRBJ1-1, the complete variable domain is AAGVIQSPRHLIKEKRETATLKCYPIPRHDTVYWYQQGPGQDPQFLISFYEKMQSDKGSIPDRFSAQQFSDYHSELNMSSLELGDSALYFCASSLFGGGHKGNTEAFFGQGTRLTVV.

The chain joins TRBV5-1 to TRBJ2-7; no clear D gene. This CDR3 is built from 13 residues. Trimming stripped 6 bases from V and 7 bases from J, with 17 bases between. Germline CDR1 and CDR2: SGHRS and YFSETQ. This CDR3 is CASIFLAPREQYF. CDR3 sequence (DNA): TGCGCCAGCATATTCCTTGCCCCTCGGGAGCAGTACTTC.

The chain employs TRBV11-2 and TRBJ2-1; TRBD1 might be the D (7 bases). The CDR3 contains 16 residues. Germline loops: CDR1 SGHAT, CDR2 FQNNGV. Trimming shortened V by 6 bases and J by 5 bases, and 20 bases separated the two germline ends. The CDR3 DNA sequence: TGTGCCAGCAGATCTACCCGGAGGGACAGTAACAATGAGCAGTTCTTC. This translates into CASRSTRRDSNNEQFF.

This rearrangement joins TRBV19 to TRBJ2-7, with 8 bases aligning to TRBD1. V lost 2 bases to trimming and J lost 3 bases; unmatched junction nucleotides: 0. This CDR3 contains 13 residues. From germline, CDR1 is LNHDA and CDR2 SQIVND (reference sequence). This chain's CDR3 is CASSITGGYEQYF. The CDR3 region has the DNA TGTGCCAGTAGTATAACAGGGGGCTACGAGCAGTACTTC.

The V call is TRBV5-6, the J call TRBJ2-2, with D uncertain. V lost 1 base and J 4 bases, leaving 17 bases between the germline ends. Germline V gives CDR1 SGHDT, CDR2 YYEEEE. The CDR3 runs 17 residues. The DNA for the CDR3 is TGTGCCAGCAGCTTGCTGGTTGTGTATGGGCCCACCGGGGAGCTGTTTTTT. This sequence encodes CASSLLVVYGPTGELFF. Complete variable domain (other parts from reference TRBV5-6 and TRBJ2-2): DAGVTQSPTHLIKTRGQQVTLRCSPKSGHDTVSWYQQALGQGPQFIFQYYEEEERQRGNFPDRFSGHQFPNYSSELNVNALLLGDSALYLCASSLLVVYGPTGELFFGEGSRLTVL.

The gene calls are TRBV5-1 and TRBJ2-3, with D possibly matching TRBD2 (5 bases). This CDR3 contains 12 residues. The ends were cut back, 5 bases at V and 2 bases at J, with 6 bases in the middle. The germline V gene has CDR1 SGHRS and CDR2 YFSETQ. The CDR3 protein is CASRGDTDTQYF. CDR3 in DNA: TGCGCCAGCAGGGGAGACACAGATACGCAGTATTTT.

The chain has TRBV3-1 (or the pseudogene TRBV3-2) and TRBJ1-2; D not resolved. V lost 0 bases and J lost 4, with 9 bases in between. CDR3 length: 14 amino acids. CDR1 is LGHDT and CDR2 is YNNKEL in the germline V gene (reference sequence). CDR3 sequence: CASSQDQPPYGYTF. The CDR3 DNA reads as TGTGCCAGCAGCCAAGATCAGCCACCCTATGGCTACACCTTC.

The sample holds one count of this clone. The chain uses TRBV18 and TRBJ1-1; D is unclear. This CDR3 has 18 amino acids. V lost 1 base to trimming and J lost 0 bases, with 18 bases between them. Germline V CDR1 and CDR2: KGHSH, LQKENI. The CDR3 protein is CASSPLTVGLNMNTEAFF. The CDR3 DNA reads as TGTGCCAGCTCACCACTCACCGTCGGGCTCAATATGAACACTGAAGCTTTCTTT. Filled out from reference TRBV18 and TRBJ1-1, the complete variable domain reads NAGVMQNPRHLVRRRGQEARLRCSPMKGHSHVYWYRQLPEEGLKFMVYLQKENIIDESGMPKERFSAEFPKEGPSILRIQQVVRGDSAAYFCASSPLTVGLNMNTEAFFGQGTRLTVV.

The chain carries TRBV2 and TRBJ2-3; possible D gene TRBD1, 6 bases. Trimming cost V 3 bases and J 1 base, with 11 bases left between them. The CDR3 loop spans 15 amino acids. Germline V CDR1 and CDR2: SNHLY, FYNNEI. CDR3 loop: CASSDLGAGTDTQYF. The DNA of the CDR3 is TGTGCCAGCAGTGATTTGGGGGCCGGCACAGATACGCAGTATTTT.

The chain is built from TRBV27 and TRBJ1-3; TRBD1 agrees at 7 bases. The CDR3 is 18 amino acids. Germline V gene lookup returns CDR1 MNHEY and CDR2 SMNVEV (reference sequence). J lost 0 bases, V lost 5 bases, and 13 bases had no gene match. The CDR3 protein is CASSPRGQRFSSGNTIYF. CDR3 DNA sequence: TGTGCCAGCAGTCCCCGGGGACAGCGATTTAGCTCTGGAAACACCATATATTTT.

J is TRBJ1-3 and V is TRBV6-5; 10 nucleotides align to TRBD1. V shed 4 bases, J shed 4 bases, and the junction held 7 bases outside the gene matches. CDR1 MNHEY and CDR2 SVGAGI come from the germline V gene. The CDR3 covers 16 residues. The CDR3 DNA follows: TGTGCCAGCAGTTCGGCCGGGACAGGGGACGGAAACACCATATATTTT. Translated: CASSSAGTGDGNTIYF.

The V call is TRBV7-9, the J call TRBJ2-3; TRBD1 or TRBD2 may be the D gene (5 bases each). V gave up 5 bases and J gave up 9 bases, with 21 bases separating them. The CDR3 is made up of 15 amino acids. Germline lookup yields CDR1 SEHNR and CDR2 FQNEAQ (reference sequence). In nucleotides, the CDR3 is TGTGCCAGCAGCCTATGGACGGCAGGGAGTAGCACGCAGTATTTT. The encoded protein is CASSLWTAGSSTQYF.

The V call is TRBV6-5, the J call TRBJ1-2; D is uncertain. V was shortened by 7 bases and J by 4 bases, with 16 bases between the two germline ends. The CDR3 is made up of 14 amino acids. From germline, CDR1 is MNHEY and CDR2 SVGAGI. This CDR3 is CASTRNSRSYGYTF. In DNA, the CDR3 is TGTGCCAGCACTCGAAATTCCCGAAGCTATGGCTACACCTTC.

The V gene is TRBV18, the J gene TRBJ1-4; no clear D gene. CDR1 is KGHSH and CDR2 is LQKENI in the germline V gene. V dropped 3 bases and J dropped 8 bases, with 13 bases sitting between them. CDR3 length: 14 amino acids. The CDR3 region is CASSPRGGEEKLFF. The CDR3 DNA is TGTGCCAGCTCACCGCGGGGAGGAGAGGAAAAACTGTTTTTT. The variable domain in full, with the rest retrieved from reference TRBV18 and TRBJ1-4, is NAGVMQNPRHLVRRRGQEARLRCSPMKGHSHVYWYRQLPEEGLKFMVYLQKENIIDESGMPKERFSAEFPKEGPSILRIQQVVRGDSAAYFCASSPRGGEEKLFFGSGTQLSVL.

The chain is built from TRBV27 and TRBJ1-1; 10 bases match TRBD1. The ends lost 4 bases at V and 0 bases at J; junction bases unmatched: 2. CDR3 length equals 15 residues. In germline, CDR1 is MNHEY, CDR2 SMNVEV (reference sequence). The CDR3: CASSWTGGVNTEAFF. As DNA, the CDR3 is TGTGCCAGCAGTTGGACAGGGGGGGTGAACACTGAAGCTTTCTTT.